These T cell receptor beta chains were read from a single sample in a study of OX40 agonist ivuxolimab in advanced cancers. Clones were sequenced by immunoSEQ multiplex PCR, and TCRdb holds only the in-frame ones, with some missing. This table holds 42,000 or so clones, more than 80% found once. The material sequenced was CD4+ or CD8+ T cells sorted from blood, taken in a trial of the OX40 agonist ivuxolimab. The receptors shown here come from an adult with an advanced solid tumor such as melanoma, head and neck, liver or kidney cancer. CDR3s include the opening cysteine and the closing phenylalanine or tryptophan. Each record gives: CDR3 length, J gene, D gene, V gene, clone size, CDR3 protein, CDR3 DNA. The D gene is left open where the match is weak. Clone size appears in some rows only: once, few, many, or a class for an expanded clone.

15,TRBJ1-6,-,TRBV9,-,CASSVDQAYNSPLHF,TGTGCCAGCAGCGTAGACCAGGCCTATAATTCACCCCTCCACTTT
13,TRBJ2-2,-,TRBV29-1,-,CSVDGQNTGELFF,TGCAGCGTTGACGGGCAGAACACCGGGGAGCTGTTTTTT
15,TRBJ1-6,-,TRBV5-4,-,CASSLAVQASGPLHF,TGTGCCAGCAGCTTGGCCGTTCAGGCGAGCGGGCCCCTCCACTTT
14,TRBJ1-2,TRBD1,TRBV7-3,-,CASSAGTGDYGYTF,TGTGCCAGCAGCGCCGGGACAGGGGACTATGGCTACACCTTC
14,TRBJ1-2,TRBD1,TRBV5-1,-,CASSPGQGSYGYTF,TGCGCCAGCAGCCCGGGACAGGGGAGCTATGGCTACACCTTC
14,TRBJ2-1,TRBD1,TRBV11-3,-,CASSVDRAWNEQFF,TGTGCCAGCAGCGTGGACAGGGCCTGGAATGAGCAGTTCTTC
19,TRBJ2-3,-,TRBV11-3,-,CASSLDRGMGVGGTDTQYF,TGTGCCAGCAGCTTAGATCGGGGTATGGGGGTTGGAGGCACAGATACGCAGTATTTT
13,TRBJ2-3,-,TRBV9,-,CASSRTRTDTQYF,TGTGCCAGCAGCCGCACCCGCACAGATACGCAGTATTTT
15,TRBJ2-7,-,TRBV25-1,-,CASSEYSGAEVEQYF,TGTGCCAGCAGTGAATATTCAGGGGCCGAGGTCGAGCAGTACTTC
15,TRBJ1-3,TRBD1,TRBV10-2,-,CASRGRGSSGNTIYF,TGCGCCAGCAGGGGCAGGGGGTCATCTGGAAACACCATATATTTT
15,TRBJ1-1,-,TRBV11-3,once,CASSLTADPFTEAFF,TGTGCCAGCAGCTTGACTGCCGATCCATTCACTGAAGCTTTCTTT
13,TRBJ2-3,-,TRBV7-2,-,CASSRGLTDTQYF,TGTGCCAGCAGTCGGGGGCTCACAGATACGCAGTATTTT
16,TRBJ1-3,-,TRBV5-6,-,CASSPRRTASGNTIYF,TGTGCCAGCAGCCCCCGGCGGACGGCCTCTGGAAACACCATATATTTT
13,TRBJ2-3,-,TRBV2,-,CASSLLATDTQYF,TGTGCCAGCAGTTTACTAGCCACAGATACGCAGTATTTT